The next 2 T cell receptor beta chains were all read from a single sample in a study of T cells in Graves' hyperthyroidism and ophthalmopathy. The CDR3 regions of TCR beta were amplified from RNA transcripts. First-round RT-PCR of the TCR CDR3 relied on the HTBI primer set. TCRdb redid the calling of the multiplex PCR reads with MiXCR, one entry per CDR3 protein. The sample holds hundreds of thousands of distinct CDR3 sequences, approximately 44% seen once. The specimen was peripheral blood or thyroid tissue (not recorded which). These receptors were collected from a woman in her late teens or twenties with Graves' hyperthyroidism.

This clonotype was found a few times. At one end the junction does not follow the germline gene, possibly because of a read error. The V call is TRBV10-3, the J call TRBJ1-2, with D uncertain. CDR3 length equals 14 residues. Germline-derived CDR1 and CDR2 are ENHRY and SYGVKD. CDR3 sequence reads: CASSWRAENYGYTF. DNA of the CDR3: TGTGCCAGCAGTTGGAGGGCCGAGAACTATGGCTACACCTTC.

This clonotype was seen ten or more times. The genes are TRBV5-6 and TRBJ1-6; D call uncertain. Trimming took 4 bases from V and 8 from J, leaving 7 bases between them. This CDR3 region has 12 residues. Per the germline V gene, CDR1 is SGHDT and CDR2 is YYEEEE. CDR3 residues: CASSGRHSPLHF. The CDR3 region has the DNA TGTGCCAGCAGCGGCCGTCATTCACCCCTCCACTTT.